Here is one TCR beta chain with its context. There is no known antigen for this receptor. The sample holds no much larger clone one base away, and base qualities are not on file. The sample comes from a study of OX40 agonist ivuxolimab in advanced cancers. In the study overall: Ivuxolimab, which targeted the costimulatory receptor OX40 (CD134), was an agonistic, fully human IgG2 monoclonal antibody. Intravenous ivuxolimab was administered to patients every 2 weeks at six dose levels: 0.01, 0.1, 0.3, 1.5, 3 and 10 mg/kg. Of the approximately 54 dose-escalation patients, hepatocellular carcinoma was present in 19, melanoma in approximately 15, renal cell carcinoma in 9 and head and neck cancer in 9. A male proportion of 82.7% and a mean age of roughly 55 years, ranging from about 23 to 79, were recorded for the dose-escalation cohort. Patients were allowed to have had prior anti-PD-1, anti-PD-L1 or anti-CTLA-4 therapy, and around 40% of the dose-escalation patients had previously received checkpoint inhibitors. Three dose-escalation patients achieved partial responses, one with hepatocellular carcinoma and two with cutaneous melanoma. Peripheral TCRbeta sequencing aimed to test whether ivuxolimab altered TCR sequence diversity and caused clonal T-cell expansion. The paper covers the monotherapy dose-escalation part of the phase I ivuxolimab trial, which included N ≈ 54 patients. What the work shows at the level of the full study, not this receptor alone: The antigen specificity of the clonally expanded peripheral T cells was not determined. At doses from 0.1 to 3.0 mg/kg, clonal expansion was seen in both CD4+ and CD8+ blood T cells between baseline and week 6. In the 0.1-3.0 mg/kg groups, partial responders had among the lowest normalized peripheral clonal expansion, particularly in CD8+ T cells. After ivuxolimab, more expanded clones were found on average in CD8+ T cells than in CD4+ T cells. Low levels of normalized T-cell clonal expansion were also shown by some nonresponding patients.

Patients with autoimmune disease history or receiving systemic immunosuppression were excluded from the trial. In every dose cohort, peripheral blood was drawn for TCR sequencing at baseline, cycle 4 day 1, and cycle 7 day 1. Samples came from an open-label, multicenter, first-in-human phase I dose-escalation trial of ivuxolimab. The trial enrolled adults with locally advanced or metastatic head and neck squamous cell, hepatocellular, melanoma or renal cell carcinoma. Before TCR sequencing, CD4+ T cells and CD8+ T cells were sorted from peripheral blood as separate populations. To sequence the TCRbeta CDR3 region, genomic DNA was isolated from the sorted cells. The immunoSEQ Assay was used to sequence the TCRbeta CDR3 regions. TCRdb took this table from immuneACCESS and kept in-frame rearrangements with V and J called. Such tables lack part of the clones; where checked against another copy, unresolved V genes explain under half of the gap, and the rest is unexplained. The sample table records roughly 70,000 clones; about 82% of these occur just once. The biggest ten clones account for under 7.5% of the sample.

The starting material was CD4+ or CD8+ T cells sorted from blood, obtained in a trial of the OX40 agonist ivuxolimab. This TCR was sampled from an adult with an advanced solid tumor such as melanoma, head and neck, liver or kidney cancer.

In nucleotide form, the sequence is TGTGCCGCCCTTAAGGGAAATGAGCAGTTCTTC. Its protein product is CAALKGNEQFF. The rearranged chain carries TRBV2 and TRBJ2-1; too little of a D gene remains to name it. V was cut back by 11 bases and J by 7 bases, leaving a gap of 12 bases between them. CDR1 and CDR2 are drawn from the germline V gene: SNHLY, FYNNEI. The CDR3 goes from the cysteine to the phenylalanine over 11 residues. Left in the record is the CDR3 DNA by itself, 33 bases read in frame from the first base. Joined to the reference TRBV2 and TRBJ2-1 proteins, this CDR3 gives the full variable domain: EPEVTQTPSHQVTQMGQEVILRCVPISNHLYFYWYRQILGQKVEFLVSFYNNEISEKSEIFDDQFSVERPDGSNFTLKIRSTKLEDSAMYFCAALKGNEQFFGPGTRLTVL.